These 18 T cell receptor beta chains came from one sample sequenced in a study of cytomegalovirus exposure and HLA in healthy donors (dated by TCRdb to 2015 to 2018). Libraries were constructed by the immunoSEQ multiplex PCR assay. A mixture of 60 forward primers for TCR Vbeta segments and 13 reverse primers for TCR Jbeta segments was used in the multiplex PCR. TCRdb took this table from immuneACCESS and kept in-frame rearrangements with V and J called. Such tables lack part of the clones; where checked against another copy, unresolved V genes explain under half of the gap, and the rest is unexplained. The sample has 120,000 to 150,000 clones on record, about 61% of them singletons. Of the sample, around 1.8% falls within the top ten clones. The sequenced sample consisted of PBMCs. These receptors were obtained from a male donor in good health and CMV-seronegative.

V is TRBV19 and J is TRBJ1-4, with D maybe TRBD1 (6 bases). The germline V gene encodes CDR1 LNHDA and CDR2 SQIVND (reference sequence). The CDR3 is made up of 14 amino acids. V was trimmed by 6 bases and J by 14 bases, leaving 22 bases between them. CDR3 residues: CASRSTGKRRCLFF. CDR3 DNA sequence: TGTGCCAGTAGGAGCACAGGGAAGAGACGCTGTCTGTTTTTT.

V and J are TRBV6-1 and TRBJ1-3, with D maybe TRBD1 (5 bases). The CDR3 is made up of 15 amino acids. Germline V CDR1 and CDR2: MNHNS, SASEGT. V was clipped by 1 base and J by 4 bases, with 11 bases between them. For the CDR3, the DNA is TGTGCCAGCAGTGAAGGAAGGGGATCGGGAAACACCATATATTTT. Its translation: CASSEGRGSGNTIYF.

This clone was observed a handful of times. The chain links TRBV2 to TRBJ2-7, with D possibly being TRBD2 (6 bases). Germline V gene data show CDR1 as SNHLY and CDR2 as FYNNEI. The CDR3 covers 12 residues. V lost 6 bases and J 2 bases, leaving 8 bases between the germline ends. CDR3 bases: TGTGCCAGCAGGCCGGGAGCCTACGAGCAGTACTTC. Translation: CASRPGAYEQYF.

In this sample, this clone turned up a few times. This rearrangement joins TRBV4-3 to TRBJ2-1; D uncertain. This CDR3 has 13 amino acids. V was cut by 5 bases and J by 9 bases, with 14 bases left in between. Germline CDR1 is LGHNA and CDR2 is YSLEER. CDR3 amino acids: CASSMPYGGEQFF. CDR3 nucleotide sequence: TGCGCCAGCAGCATGCCCTACGGCGGTGAGCAGTTCTTC.

The rearrangement joins TRBV5-4 to TRBJ1-4; D possibly corresponds to TRBD1 (5 bases). The CDR3 contains 15 residues. V lost 3 bases and J lost 6, with 15 bases in between. Per the germline V gene, CDR1 is SGHNT and CDR2 is YYREEE (reference sequence). The CDR3 is CASSSAGFSDEKLFF. As DNA, the CDR3 is TGTGCCAGCAGCTCTGCAGGGTTTTCAGATGAAAAACTGTTTTTT. The full variable domain, rest sourced from reference TRBV5-4 and TRBJ1-4, is ETGVTQSPTHLIKTRGQQVTLRCSSQSGHNTVSWYQQALGQGPQFIFQYYREEENGRGNFPPRFSGLQFPNYSSELNVNALELDDSALYLCASSSAGFSDEKLFFGSGTQLSVL.

The V and J genes are TRBV5-6 and TRBJ2-2, with 13 bases aligning to TRBD2. The CDR3 contains 16 residues. The germline V gene has CDR1 SGHDT and CDR2 YYEEEE. After removal of 6 bases from V and 5 bases from J, the junction contained 7 bases not matched to a gene. The CDR3 here is CASNRLAGGRTGELFF. CDR3 nucleotides: TGTGCCAGCAACAGACTAGCGGGGGGACGTACCGGGGAGCTGTTTTTT.

V and J are TRBV5-1 and TRBJ2-3; D unclear. This CDR3 spans 16 amino acids. Trimming removed 0 bases from V and 5 bases from J, with 16 bases in between. CDR1 and CDR2 from the germline V gene are SGHRS and YFSETQ. The CDR3 bases are TGCGCCAGCAGCTTGGATCAGTTCCTGGCGGAAGATACGCAGTATTTT. Its protein product is CASSLDQFLAEDTQYF. The variable domain in full, completed from reference TRBV5-1 and TRBJ2-3, reads KAGVTQTPRYLIKTRGQQVTLSCSPISGHRSVSWYQQTPGQGLQFLFEYFSETQRNKGNFPGRFSGRQFSNSRSEMNVSTLELGDSALYLCASSLDQFLAEDTQYFGPGTRLTVL.

In its sample, this clone was seen a few times. The CDR3 bases are TGTGCCAGCTCACCAAGAGGCCGGGAATGGAACACCGGGGAGCTGTTTTTT. It translates to CASSPRGREWNTGELFF. This chain links TRBV18 with TRBJ2-2; possible D gene TRBD2, 5 bases. Germline loops: CDR1 KGHSH, CDR2 LQKENI. CDR3 length: 17 amino acids. V was clipped by 2 bases and J by 1 base, with 14 bases between them.

V usage is TRBV5-5 and J usage is TRBJ1-5; D perhaps matches TRBD1 (5 bases). Between the trimmed V and J ends, which lost 0 bases and 5 bases, there was a span of 9 bases. This CDR3 comprises 14 residues. Germline V CDR1 and CDR2: SGHKS, YYEKEE (reference sequence). As DNA, the CDR3 is TGTGCCAGCAGCTTGGGACAGCTAGATCAGCCCCAGCATTTT. It codes for CASSLGQLDQPQHF.

The table lists this clone with a few counts. J is TRBJ2-3 and V is TRBV1; the table's D call, TRBD2, has no DNA check behind it. TRBV1 corresponds to a pseudogene. The CDR3 consists of 16 residues. CDR3 loop: CTSSRGLARGTDTQYF. CDR3 in DNA: TGCACCAGCAGCCGCGGACTAGCTCGGGGCACAGATACGCAGTATTTT.

This clone was seen a few times. J is TRBJ2-3 and V is TRBV7-8; 7 bases are a match to TRBD2. In germline, CDR1 is SGHVS, CDR2 FQNEAQ. CDR3 length: 17 amino acids. The trim removed 3 bases at V and 2 bases at J, leaving 11 bases unmatched. CDR3 bases: TGTGCCAGCAGCTTTGCTACCCCTAGCGGCTCCACAGATACGCAGTATTTT. Amino acids: CASSFATPSGSTDTQYF.

This clone was observed a handful of times. This chain links TRBV10-1 with TRBJ2-7; D unclear. The CDR3 loop spans 14 amino acids. Germline CDR1 WNHNN, CDR2 SYGVQD (reference sequence). V was clipped by 6 bases and J by 5 bases, with 17 bases between them. CDR3 coding DNA: TGCGCCAGCAGGGCGTTAGGCCTCCGGGACGAGCAGTACTTC. Encoded protein: CASRALGLRDEQYF.

J is TRBJ1-2 and V is TRBV4-2; a possible D gene is TRBD1 (6 bases). Trimming took off 0 bases at V and 4 bases at J, with 12 bases between the two ends. CDR3 length equals 15 residues. Germline V gene lookup returns CDR1 LGHNA and CDR2 YNFKEQ. CDR3 bases: TGTGCCAGCAGCCAAGAGGGGACACCTCTCTATGGCTACACCTTC. Its protein product is CASSQEGTPLYGYTF.

The genes are TRBV7-9 and TRBJ2-1, with 7 positions matching TRBD1. Germline V gene lookup returns CDR1 SEHNR and CDR2 FQNEAQ (reference sequence). The length of the CDR3 is 16 residues. Trimming removed 4 bases from V and 8 bases from J; junction bases left unmatched: 14. CDR3 in amino acids: CASSSGSGTRGYEQFF. The DNA for the CDR3 is TGTGCCAGCAGCTCCGGTTCCGGAACCAGGGGGTATGAGCAGTTCTTC.

J is TRBJ1-2 and V is TRBV18; the D gene is possibly TRBD1 (5 bases). The CDR3 loop spans 15 amino acids. V shed 3 bases and J shed 1 base, with 12 bases lying between them. The germline gives CDR1 KGHSH, CDR2 LQKENI. The CDR3 reads CASSPAQGGNYGYTF. CDR3 nucleotides: TGTGCCAGCTCACCTGCCCAGGGAGGTAACTATGGCTACACCTTC. The full variable domain, completed using reference TRBV18 and TRBJ1-2, is NAGVMQNPRHLVRRRGQEARLRCSPMKGHSHVYWYRQLPEEGLKFMVYLQKENIIDESGMPKERFSAEFPKEGPSILRIQQVVRGDSAAYFCASSPAQGGNYGYTFGSGTRLTVV.

As DNA, the CDR3 is TGTGCCAGCAATTACAGGCAGGGTAACTATGGCTACACCTTC. Residues: CASNYRQGNYGYTF. The chain carries TRBV2 and TRBJ1-2, with a weak D call TRBD1 (5 bases). The CDR3 has 14 amino acids. Trimming left V 7 bases short and J 1 base short, with 13 bases between. Germline V lookup: CDR1 SNHLY, CDR2 FYNNEI.

The CDR3 spells CASSLTRQGGEKLFF. DNA of the CDR3: TGTGCCAGCAGCTTAACCCGCCAGGGTGGGGAAAAACTGTTTTTT. The chain links TRBV7-8 to TRBJ1-4; D is perhaps TRBD1 (5 bases). Trimming took 2 bases from V and 8 from J, leaving 15 bases between them. Germline lookup yields CDR1 SGHVS and CDR2 FQNEAQ. The CDR3 length is 15 residues.

About this clone itself: The identical CDR3 is also encoded by other nucleotide sequences in the sample. This rearrangement joins TRBV19 to TRBJ1-4; D unresolved. Germline CDR1 LNHDA, CDR2 SQIVND (reference sequence). CDR3 length equals 14 residues. V lost 1 base and J lost 5, with 8 bases in between. The CDR3 here is CASSIGTANEKLFF. CDR3 DNA sequence: TGTGCCAGTAGTATAGGAACAGCAAATGAAAAACTGTTTTTT.